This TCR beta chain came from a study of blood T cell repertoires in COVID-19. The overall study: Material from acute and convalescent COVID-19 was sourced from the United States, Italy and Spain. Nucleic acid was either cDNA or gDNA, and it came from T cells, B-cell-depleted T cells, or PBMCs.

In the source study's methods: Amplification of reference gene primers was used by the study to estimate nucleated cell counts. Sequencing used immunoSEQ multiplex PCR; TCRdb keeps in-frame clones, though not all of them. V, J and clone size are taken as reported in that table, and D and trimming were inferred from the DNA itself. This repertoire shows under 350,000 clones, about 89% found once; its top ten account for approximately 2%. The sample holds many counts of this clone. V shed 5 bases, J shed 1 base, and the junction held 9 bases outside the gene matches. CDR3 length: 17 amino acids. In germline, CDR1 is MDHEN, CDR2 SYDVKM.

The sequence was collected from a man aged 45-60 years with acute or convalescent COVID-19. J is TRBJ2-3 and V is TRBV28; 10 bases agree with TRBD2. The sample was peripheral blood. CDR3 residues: CASSPLAGEGGTDTQYF. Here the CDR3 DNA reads TGTGCCAGCAGTCCTCTAGCGGGGGAGGGCGGCACAGATACGCAGTATTTT.